Listed below are T cell receptor beta chains from one sample, sequenced in a study of blood T cell repertoires in COVID-19. Profiling relied on immunoSEQ multiplex PCR, and the TCRdb table lists in-frame clones only, not all of them. The table includes around 180,000 clones, around nine tenths detected once. What was sequenced was peripheral blood. These TCRs come from a human donor in a cohort sampled during active COVID-19. The CDR3 runs from the conserved cysteine through the conserved F or W. The order of the fields is CDR3 protein, CDR3 DNA, D gene, V gene, clone size, J gene. The D gene is left open where the match is weak. A row's size may be missing; if present it is once, few, many or a size class.

CDR3 protein: CASSYWGETNSPLHF
CDR3 DNA: TGTGCCAGCAGTTACTGGGGCGAGACGAATTCACCCCTCCACTTT
D gene: NA
V gene: TRBV6-5
clone size: NA
J gene: TRBJ1-6

CDR3 protein: CAISAGLAGTYNEQFF
CDR3 DNA: TGTGCCATCAGTGCTGGACTAGCGGGAACCTACAATGAGCAGTTCTTC
D gene: TRBD2
V gene: TRBV10-3
clone size: NA
J gene: TRBJ2-1

CDR3 protein: CASSLSTGSYEQYF
CDR3 DNA: TGCGCCAGCAGCTTGAGCACAGGGTCCTACGAGCAGTACTTC
D gene: NA
V gene: TRBV5-1
clone size: once
J gene: TRBJ2-7

CDR3 protein: CASSLESLAGGNSYEQYF
CDR3 DNA: TGTGCCAGCAGCTTAGAAAGTTTAGCGGGAGGTAACTCCTACGAGCAGTACTTC
D gene: TRBD2
V gene: TRBV7-2
clone size: NA
J gene: TRBJ2-7

CDR3 protein: CASSAGQAQETQYF
CDR3 DNA: TGCGCCAGCAGCGCGGGACAGGCCCAAGAGACCCAGTACTTC
D gene: TRBD1
V gene: TRBV5-1
clone size: NA
J gene: TRBJ2-5

CDR3 protein: CASSRGETQYF
CDR3 DNA: TGTGCCAGCAGCAGGGGAGAGACCCAGTACTTC
D gene: NA
V gene: TRBV14
clone size: NA
J gene: TRBJ2-5

CDR3 protein: CASSYGSGKNTGELFF
CDR3 DNA: TGTGCCAGCAGTTACGGGAGCGGGAAGAACACCGGGGAGCTGTTTTTT
D gene: TRBD2
V gene: TRBV6-2/TRBV6-3
clone size: NA
J gene: TRBJ2-2

CDR3 protein: CASTGRDRGTDTQYF
CDR3 DNA: TGTGCCAGTACGGGCCGGGACAGGGGCACAGATACGCAGTATTTT
D gene: TRBD1
V gene: TRBV19
clone size: NA
J gene: TRBJ2-3

CDR3 protein: CASSFGQGGRLNIQYF
CDR3 DNA: TGTGCCAGCAGTTTCGGACAGGGGGGGCGCCTAAACATTCAGTACTTC
D gene: TRBD1
V gene: TRBV7-2
clone size: NA
J gene: TRBJ2-4

CDR3 protein: CASSSRTGWETQYF
CDR3 DNA: TGTGCCAGCAGCTCTCGGACAGGGTGGGAGACCCAGTACTTC
D gene: TRBD1
V gene: TRBV7-2
clone size: NA
J gene: TRBJ2-5

CDR3 protein: CSVRAGGVYGYTF
CDR3 DNA: TGCAGCGTTCGGGCAGGGGGCGTCTATGGCTACACCTTC
D gene: TRBD1
V gene: TRBV29-1
clone size: NA
J gene: TRBJ1-2

CDR3 protein: CASSWRGLAGAGELFF
CDR3 DNA: TGTGCCAGCAGCTGGCGGGGTCTAGCGGGAGCCGGGGAGCTGTTTTTT
D gene: TRBD2
V gene: TRBV27
clone size: NA
J gene: TRBJ2-2

CDR3 protein: CASSLIGQVNTGELFF
CDR3 DNA: TGTGCCAGCAGCTTAATCGGACAGGTGAACACCGGGGAGCTGTTTTTT
D gene: TRBD1
V gene: TRBV7-6
clone size: NA
J gene: TRBJ2-2

CDR3 protein: CASSQGTSGRYYEQYF
CDR3 DNA: TGCGCCAGCAGCCAAGGGACTAGCGGGAGGTACTACGAGCAGTACTTC
D gene: TRBD2
V gene: TRBV4-1
clone size: NA
J gene: TRBJ2-7

CDR3 protein: CASSPGGGAYGYTF
CDR3 DNA: TGTGCCAGCAGCCCAGGCGGGGGGGCCTATGGCTACACCTTC
D gene: NA
V gene: TRBV13
clone size: NA
J gene: TRBJ1-2

CDR3 protein: CASSQENGYGYTF
CDR3 DNA: TGTGCCAGCAGCCAAGAAAACGGCTATGGCTACACCTTC
D gene: NA
V gene: TRBV3-1/TRBV3-2
clone size: NA
J gene: TRBJ1-2

CDR3 protein: CASSSDTGGSTEAFF
CDR3 DNA: TGTGCCAGCAGCTCCGACACAGGGGGTTCGACTGAAGCTTTCTTT
D gene: TRBD1
V gene: TRBV5-6
clone size: NA
J gene: TRBJ1-1

CDR3 protein: CAISEYLDRDSQPQHF
CDR3 DNA: TGTGCCATCAGTGAATACTTGGACAGGGACTCTCAGCCCCAGCATTTT
D gene: TRBD1
V gene: TRBV10-3
clone size: NA
J gene: TRBJ1-5

CDR3 protein: CAATGLAFDEQFF
CDR3 DNA: TGTGCCGCGACGGGACTAGCGTTCGATGAGCAGTTCTTC
D gene: TRBD2
V gene: TRBV24-1
clone size: once
J gene: TRBJ2-1

CDR3 protein: CASSSDRDTEAFF
CDR3 DNA: TGCGCCAGCAGCTCGGACAGGGATACTGAAGCTTTCTTT
D gene: TRBD1
V gene: TRBV5-1
clone size: NA
J gene: TRBJ1-1

CDR3 protein: CASSPRPRGWNNTEAFF
CDR3 DNA: TGTGCCAGCAGTCCCCGTCCTCGAGGTTGGAACAACACTGAAGCTTTCTTT
D gene: NA
V gene: TRBV27
clone size: NA
J gene: TRBJ1-1

CDR3 protein: CASSLGWGRWNTEAFF
CDR3 DNA: TGCGCCAGCAGCCTTGGTTGGGGCAGGTGGAACACTGAAGCTTTCTTT
D gene: NA
V gene: TRBV4-1
clone size: few
J gene: TRBJ1-1

CDR3 protein: CASSQSRQGREKLFF
CDR3 DNA: TGTGCCAGCAGCCAAAGTCGACAGGGGCGTGAAAAACTGTTTTTT
D gene: TRBD1
V gene: TRBV3-1/TRBV3-2
clone size: NA
J gene: TRBJ1-4

CDR3 protein: CASSPYRDRVAEAFF
CDR3 DNA: TGTGCCAGCTCACCGTACCGGGACAGGGTCGCTGAAGCTTTCTTT
D gene: TRBD1
V gene: TRBV18
clone size: NA
J gene: TRBJ1-1

CDR3 protein: CATSTGVYPYEQYF
CDR3 DNA: TGTGCCACCAGTACAGGGGTTTATCCCTACGAGCAGTACTTC
D gene: TRBD1
V gene: TRBV24-1
clone size: NA
J gene: TRBJ2-7

CDR3 protein: CASSLAGSSNEQFF
CDR3 DNA: TGTGCCAGTAGTCTAGCGGGATCTTCCAATGAGCAGTTCTTC
D gene: TRBD2
V gene: TRBV19
clone size: NA
J gene: TRBJ2-1

CDR3 protein: CASSLGQGARAFF
CDR3 DNA: TGTGCCAGCAGCCTAGGACAGGGGGCCAGAGCTTTCTTT
D gene: TRBD1
V gene: TRBV3-1/TRBV3-2
clone size: NA
J gene: TRBJ1-1

CDR3 protein: CASSQRQGSNSPLHF
CDR3 DNA: TGCGCCAGCAGCCAGCGGCAGGGATCTAATTCACCCCTCCACTTT
D gene: NA
V gene: TRBV4-3
clone size: NA
J gene: TRBJ1-6

CDR3 protein: CASSQTGKYNSPLHF
CDR3 DNA: TGCGCCAGCAGCCAAACAGGGAAGTATAATTCACCCCTCCACTTT
D gene: NA
V gene: TRBV4-3
clone size: NA
J gene: TRBJ1-6

CDR3 protein: CAISEGRVMSYEQYF
CDR3 DNA: TGTGCCATCAGTGAGGGCAGGGTGATGTCCTACGAGCAGTACTTC
D gene: NA
V gene: TRBV10-3
clone size: once
J gene: TRBJ2-7

CDR3 protein: CASSLSTRLAGGYSYEQYF
CDR3 DNA: TGTGCCAGCAGTTTATCAACGAGACTAGCGGGAGGTTACTCCTACGAGCAGTACTTC
D gene: TRBD2
V gene: TRBV28
clone size: NA
J gene: TRBJ2-7

CDR3 protein: CASSRTGDRPYNEQFF
CDR3 DNA: TGTGCCAGTAGTAGAACCGGGGACAGGCCCTACAATGAGCAGTTCTTC
D gene: TRBD1
V gene: TRBV19
clone size: NA
J gene: TRBJ2-1

CDR3 protein: CASSGTGSLGNTIYF
CDR3 DNA: TGCGCCAGCAGCGGAACCGGGAGCCTCGGAAACACCATATATTTT
D gene: NA
V gene: TRBV5-1
clone size: NA
J gene: TRBJ1-3

CDR3 protein: CASSLRYQETQYF
CDR3 DNA: TGTGCCAGCAGCTTGCGTTACCAAGAGACCCAGTACTTC
D gene: NA
V gene: TRBV5-6
clone size: NA
J gene: TRBJ2-5

CDR3 protein: CASSLGWGTNEKLFF
CDR3 DNA: TGCGCCAGCAGCTTGGGATGGGGCACTAATGAAAAACTGTTTTTT
D gene: NA
V gene: TRBV5-1
clone size: NA
J gene: TRBJ1-4

CDR3 protein: CSASPTRVGEKLFF
CDR3 DNA: TGCAGTGCTAGTCCCACACGGGTCGGGGAAAAACTGTTTTTT
D gene: NA
V gene: TRBV20-1
clone size: NA
J gene: TRBJ1-4

CDR3 protein: CATGLAGGKQETQYF
CDR3 DNA: TGTGCCACCGGACTAGCGGGAGGGAAACAAGAGACCCAGTACTTC
D gene: TRBD2
V gene: TRBV24-1
clone size: NA
J gene: TRBJ2-5

CDR3 protein: CASSQEQGVRETQYF
CDR3 DNA: TGCGCCAGCAGCCAAGAGCAGGGGGTAAGGGAGACCCAGTACTTC
D gene: TRBD1
V gene: TRBV4-1
clone size: NA
J gene: TRBJ2-5